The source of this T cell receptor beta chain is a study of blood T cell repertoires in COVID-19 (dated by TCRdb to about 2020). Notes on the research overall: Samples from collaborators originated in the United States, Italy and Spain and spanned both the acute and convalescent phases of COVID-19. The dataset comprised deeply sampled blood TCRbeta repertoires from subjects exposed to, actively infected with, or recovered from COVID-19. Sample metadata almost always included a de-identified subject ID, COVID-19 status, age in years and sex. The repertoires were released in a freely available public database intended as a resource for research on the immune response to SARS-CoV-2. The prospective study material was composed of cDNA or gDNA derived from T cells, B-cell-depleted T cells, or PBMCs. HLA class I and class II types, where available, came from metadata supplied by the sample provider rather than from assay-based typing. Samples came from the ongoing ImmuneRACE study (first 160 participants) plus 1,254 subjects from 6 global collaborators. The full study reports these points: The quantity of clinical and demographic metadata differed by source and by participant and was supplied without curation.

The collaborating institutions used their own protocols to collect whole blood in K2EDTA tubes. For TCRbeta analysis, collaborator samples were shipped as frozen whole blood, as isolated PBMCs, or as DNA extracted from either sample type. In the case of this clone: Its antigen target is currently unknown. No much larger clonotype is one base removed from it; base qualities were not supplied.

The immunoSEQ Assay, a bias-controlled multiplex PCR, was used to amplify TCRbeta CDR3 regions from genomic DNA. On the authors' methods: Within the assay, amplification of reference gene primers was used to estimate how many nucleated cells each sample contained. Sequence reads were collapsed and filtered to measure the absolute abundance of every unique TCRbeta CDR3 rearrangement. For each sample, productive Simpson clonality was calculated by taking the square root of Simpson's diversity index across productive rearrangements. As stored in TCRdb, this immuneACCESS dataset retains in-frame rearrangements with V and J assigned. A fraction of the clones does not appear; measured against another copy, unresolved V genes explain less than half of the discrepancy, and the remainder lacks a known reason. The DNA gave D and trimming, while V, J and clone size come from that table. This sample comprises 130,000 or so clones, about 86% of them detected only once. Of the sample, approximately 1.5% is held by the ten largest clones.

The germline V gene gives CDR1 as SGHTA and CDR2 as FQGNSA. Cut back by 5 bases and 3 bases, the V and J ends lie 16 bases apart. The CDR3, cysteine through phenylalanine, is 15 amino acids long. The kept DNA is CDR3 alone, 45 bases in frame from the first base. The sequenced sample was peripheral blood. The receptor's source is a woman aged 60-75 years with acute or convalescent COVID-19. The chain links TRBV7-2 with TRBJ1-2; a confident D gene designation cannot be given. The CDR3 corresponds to CASSNEPNPYYGYTF. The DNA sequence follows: TGTGCCAGCAGCAACGAGCCGAACCCGTACTATGGCTACACCTTC.